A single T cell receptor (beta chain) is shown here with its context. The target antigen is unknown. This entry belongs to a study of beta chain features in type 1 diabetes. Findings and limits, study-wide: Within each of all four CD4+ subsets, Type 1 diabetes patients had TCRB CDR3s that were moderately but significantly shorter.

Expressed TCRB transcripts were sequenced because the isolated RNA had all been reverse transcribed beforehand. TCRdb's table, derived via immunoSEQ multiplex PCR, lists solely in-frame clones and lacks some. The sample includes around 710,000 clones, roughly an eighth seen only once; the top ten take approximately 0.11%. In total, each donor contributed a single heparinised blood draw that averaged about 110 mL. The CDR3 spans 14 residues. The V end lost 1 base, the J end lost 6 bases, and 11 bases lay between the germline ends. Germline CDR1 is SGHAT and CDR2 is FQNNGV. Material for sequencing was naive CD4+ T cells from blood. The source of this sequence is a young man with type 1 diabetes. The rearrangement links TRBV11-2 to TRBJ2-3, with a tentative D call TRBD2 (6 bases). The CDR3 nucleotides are TGTGCCAGCAGCTTAGGGCTAGCGACCGATACGCAGTATTTT. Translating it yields CASSLGLATDTQYF.